This T cell receptor (beta chain) was sequenced for a study of blood T cell repertoires in COVID-19. Overall study: The United States, Italy and Spain were the sources of the acute and convalescent COVID-19 samples.

V lost 6 bases to trimming and J lost 1 base, with 7 bases between them. Germline V gene data show CDR1 as SQVTM and CDR2 as ANQGSEA. The CDR3 is 12 residues long. This clone was observed a few times. Study processing details: Reference gene primers were amplified, and this amplification served to estimate nucleated cell counts. Only in-frame clones appear in the TCRdb table, and some are missing; sequencing was by immunoSEQ multiplex PCR. V, J and clone size were drawn from that table, and D and trimming were deduced from the DNA. Of 200,000 to 250,000 clones detected, about 84% appear once; the ten largest clones hold under 10%.

The sequenced sample was peripheral blood. This TCR came from a woman older than 75 with COVID-19, enrolled during active disease. The chain couples TRBV29-1 to TRBJ1-3, with D tentatively TRBD1 (5 bases). The CDR3 here is CSVRVSGNTIYF. In nucleotides, the CDR3 is TGCAGCGTCAGGGTTTCTGGAAACACCATATATTTT.